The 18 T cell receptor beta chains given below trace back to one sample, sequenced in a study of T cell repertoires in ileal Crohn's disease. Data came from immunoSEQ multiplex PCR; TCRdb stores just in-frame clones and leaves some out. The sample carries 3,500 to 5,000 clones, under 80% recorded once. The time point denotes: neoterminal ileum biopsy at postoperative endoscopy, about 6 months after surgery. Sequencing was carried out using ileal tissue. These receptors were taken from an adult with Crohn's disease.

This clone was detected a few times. The CDR3: CASSGQLNYGYTF. CDR3 in DNA: TGTGCCAGCAGCGGACAGCTCAACTATGGCTACACCTTC. This rearrangement joins TRBV7-8 to TRBJ1-2, with D maybe TRBD1 (6 bases). Per germline, CDR1 SGHVS and CDR2 FQNEAQ. This CDR3 is 13 amino acids long. V gave up 5 bases and J gave up 2 bases, with 9 bases separating them.

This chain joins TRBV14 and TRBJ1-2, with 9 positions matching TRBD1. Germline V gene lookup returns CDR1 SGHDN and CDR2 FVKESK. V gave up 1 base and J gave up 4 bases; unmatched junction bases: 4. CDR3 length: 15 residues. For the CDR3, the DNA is TGTGCCAGCAGCCAAGGGACAGGGGTAACCTATGGCTACACCTTC. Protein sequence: CASSQGTGVTYGYTF.

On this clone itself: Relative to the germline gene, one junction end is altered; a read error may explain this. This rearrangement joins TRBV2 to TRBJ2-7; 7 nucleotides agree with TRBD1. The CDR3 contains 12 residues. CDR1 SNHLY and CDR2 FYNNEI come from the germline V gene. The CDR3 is CASRADRVVLDF. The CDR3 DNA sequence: TGTGCCAGCAGGGCCGACAGGGTAGTTCTGGACTTC.

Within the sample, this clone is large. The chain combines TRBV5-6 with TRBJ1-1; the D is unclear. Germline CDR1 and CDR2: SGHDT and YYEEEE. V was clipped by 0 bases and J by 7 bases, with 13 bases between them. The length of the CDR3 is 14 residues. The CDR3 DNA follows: TGTGCCAGCAGCTTGGGGCGGGGTAAGGGTGAAGCTTTCTTT. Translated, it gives CASSLGRGKGEAFF. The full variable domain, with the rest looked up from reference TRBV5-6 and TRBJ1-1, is DAGVTQSPTHLIKTRGQQVTLRCSPKSGHDTVSWYQQALGQGPQFIFQYYEEEERQRGNFPDRFSGHQFPNYSSELNVNALLLGDSALYLCASSLGRGKGEAFFGQGTRLTVV.

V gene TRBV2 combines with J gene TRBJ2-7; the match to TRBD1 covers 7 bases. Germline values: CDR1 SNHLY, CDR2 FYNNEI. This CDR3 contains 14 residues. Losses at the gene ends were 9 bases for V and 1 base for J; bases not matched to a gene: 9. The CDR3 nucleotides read TGTGCCAGTCAGCACGAGGGGGCTTCCTACGAGCAGTACTTC. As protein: CASQHEGASYEQYF.

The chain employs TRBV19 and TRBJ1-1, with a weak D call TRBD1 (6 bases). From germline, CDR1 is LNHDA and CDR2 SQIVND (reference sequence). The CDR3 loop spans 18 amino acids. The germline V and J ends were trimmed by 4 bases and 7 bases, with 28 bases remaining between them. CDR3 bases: TGTGCCAGTAGTACCGCGGCGGATTACAGGGCATTGGCGGGTGAAGCTTTCTTT. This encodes CASSTAADYRALAGEAFF.

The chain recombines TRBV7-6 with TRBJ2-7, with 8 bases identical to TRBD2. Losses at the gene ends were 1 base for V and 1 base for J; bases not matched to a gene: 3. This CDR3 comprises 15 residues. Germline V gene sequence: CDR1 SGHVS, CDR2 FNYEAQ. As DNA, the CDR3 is TGTGCCAGCAGCTTAGAAAGCGGGGGATCCTACGAGCAGTACTTC. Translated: CASSLESGGSYEQYF.

For the CDR3, the DNA is TGTGCCAGCAGCCCCGGACAGGCTGAGACCCAGTACTTC. Translation: CASSPGQAETQYF. The chain combines TRBV6-1 with TRBJ2-5; 7 bases align to TRBD1. The CDR3 contains 13 residues. The V gene end was trimmed by 6 bases and the J gene end by 5 bases; junction bases not matched to a gene: 6. Germline CDR1 is MNHNS and CDR2 is SASEGT.

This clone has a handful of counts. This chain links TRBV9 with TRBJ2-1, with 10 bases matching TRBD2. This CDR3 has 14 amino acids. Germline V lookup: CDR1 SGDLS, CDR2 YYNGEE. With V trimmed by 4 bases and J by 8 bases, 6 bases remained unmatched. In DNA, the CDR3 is TGTGCCAGCAGCCCCTCCGGACTAGCGGATGAGCAGTTCTTC. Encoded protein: CASSPSGLADEQFF.

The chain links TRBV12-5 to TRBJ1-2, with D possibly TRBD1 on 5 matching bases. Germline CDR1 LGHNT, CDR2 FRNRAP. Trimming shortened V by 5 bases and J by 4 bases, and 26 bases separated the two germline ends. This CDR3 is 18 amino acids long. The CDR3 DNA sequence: TGTGCTAGTGGTCCCTTGTCTCGGGGGGGTAAGAGGTCCTATGGCTACACCTTC. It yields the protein CASGPLSRGGKRSYGYTF.

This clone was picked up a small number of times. CDR3 loop: CASSRSIGDTGELFF. DNA of the CDR3: TGTGCCAGCAGCCGGAGCATCGGGGACACCGGGGAGCTGTTTTTT. This chain connects TRBV14 to TRBJ2-2, with D possibly TRBD2 on 5 matching bases. CDR3 size: 15 residues. V was cut by 4 bases and J by 3 bases, with 12 bases left in between. Germline V lookup: CDR1 SGHDN, CDR2 FVKESK.

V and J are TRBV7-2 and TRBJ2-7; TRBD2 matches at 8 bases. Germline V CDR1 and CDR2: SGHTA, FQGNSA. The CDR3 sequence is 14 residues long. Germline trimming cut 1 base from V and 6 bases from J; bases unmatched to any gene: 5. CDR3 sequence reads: CASSLVPGGSEQYF. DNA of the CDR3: TGTGCCAGCAGCTTAGTGCCGGGGGGGAGCGAGCAGTACTTC.

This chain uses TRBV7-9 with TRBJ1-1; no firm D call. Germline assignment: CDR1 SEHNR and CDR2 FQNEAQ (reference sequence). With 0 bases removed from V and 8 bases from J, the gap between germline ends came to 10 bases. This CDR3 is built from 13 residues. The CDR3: CASSLAGADEAFF. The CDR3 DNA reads TGTGCCAGCAGCTTAGCGGGAGCAGACGAAGCTTTCTTT. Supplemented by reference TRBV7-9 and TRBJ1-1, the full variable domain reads DTGVSQNPRHKITKRGQNVTFRCDPISEHNRLYWYRQTLGQGPEFLTYFQNEAQLEKSRLLSDRFSAERPKGSFSTLEIQRTEQGDSAMYLCASSLAGADEAFFGQGTRLTVV.

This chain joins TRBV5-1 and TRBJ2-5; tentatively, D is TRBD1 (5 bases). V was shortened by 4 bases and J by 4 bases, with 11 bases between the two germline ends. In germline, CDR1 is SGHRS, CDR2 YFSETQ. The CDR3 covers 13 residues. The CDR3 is CASSQRGRETQYF. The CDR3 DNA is TGCGCCAGCAGCCAAAGGGGTAGAGAGACCCAGTACTTC.

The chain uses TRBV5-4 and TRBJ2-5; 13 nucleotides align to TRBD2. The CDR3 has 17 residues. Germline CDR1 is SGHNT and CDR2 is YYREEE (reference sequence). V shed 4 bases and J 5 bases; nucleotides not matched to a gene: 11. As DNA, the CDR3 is TGTGCCAGCAGCCGGGGAGGGACTAGCGGGGAAGGGGAGACCCAGTACTTC. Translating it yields CASSRGGTSGEGETQYF.

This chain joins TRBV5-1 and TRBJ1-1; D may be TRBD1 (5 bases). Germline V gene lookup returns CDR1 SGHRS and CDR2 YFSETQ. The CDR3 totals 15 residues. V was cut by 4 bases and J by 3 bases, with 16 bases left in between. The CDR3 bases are TGCGCCAGCAGCGCCGTAGGGGTTTCTGACACTGAAGCTTTCTTT. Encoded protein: CASSAVGVSDTEAFF.

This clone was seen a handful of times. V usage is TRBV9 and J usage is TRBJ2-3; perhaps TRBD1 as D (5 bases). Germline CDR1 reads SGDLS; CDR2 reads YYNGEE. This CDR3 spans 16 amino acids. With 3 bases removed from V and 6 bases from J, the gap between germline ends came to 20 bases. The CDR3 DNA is TGTGCCAGCAGCGAGGGCTGGGGCATGGCCGGGGATACGCAGTATTTT. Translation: CASSEGWGMAGDTQYF.

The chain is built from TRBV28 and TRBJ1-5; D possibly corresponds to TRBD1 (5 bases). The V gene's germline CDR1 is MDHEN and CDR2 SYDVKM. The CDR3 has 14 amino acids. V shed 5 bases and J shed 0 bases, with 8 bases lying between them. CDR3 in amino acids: CASSDSNSNQPQHF. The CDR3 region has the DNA TGTGCCAGCAGTGACAGTAATAGCAATCAGCCCCAGCATTTT. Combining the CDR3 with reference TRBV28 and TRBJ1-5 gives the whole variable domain DVKVTQSSRYLVKRTGEKVFLECVQDMDHENMFWYRQDPGLGLRLIYFSYDVKMKEKGDIPEGYSVSREKKERFSLILESASTNQTSMYLCASSDSNSNQPQHFGDGTRLSIL.